This T cell receptor (beta chain) was retrieved from a study of blood T cells in healthy people across ages. The germline V gene encodes CDR1 SNHLY and CDR2 FYNNEI. Trimming at V came to 7 bases and at J to 3 bases, leaving 10 bases not matched to a gene. CDR3 length: 15 residues. A second PCR of 7 to 11 cycles used a sample-barcoded 5' primer and a J-beta primer mix. TCRdb itself ran the 5' RACE reads through MiXCR, one entry per CDR3 protein. The data hold about 1,800,000 distinct CDR3 sequences, with under 30% observed a single time. The chain has TRBV2 and TRBJ2-3; 7 bases map to TRBD2. The sequencing sample was made of blood. The TCR was taken from a woman in her twenties or thirties in good health. The CDR3 region is CASTQRRERTDTQYF. CDR3 DNA sequence: TGTGCCAGCACTCAGCGGCGGGAGAGGACAGATACGCAGTATTTT.